Below are 27 T cell receptor beta chains sequenced from a single sample in a study of OX40 agonist ivuxolimab in advanced cancers. The library came from the immunoSEQ multiplex PCR assay. Held by TCRdb, this immuneACCESS table contains in-frame sequences only and omits some clones. Under half of the omission traces to an unresolved V gene where checked; the cause of the rest is unknown. The sample has some 19,000 clones on record, about four fifths of them singletons. About 30% of the sample lies in the top ten. Sample: CD4+ or CD8+ T cells sorted from blood, taken in a trial of the OX40 agonist ivuxolimab. These receptors came from an adult with an advanced solid tumor such as melanoma, head and neck, liver or kidney cancer.

The CDR3 DNA reads TGTGCCAGCAGTGAATGGGCAGGGCTGAACACTGAAGCTTTCTTT. It is translated as CASSEWAGLNTEAFF. V gene TRBV25-1 combines with J gene TRBJ1-1, with D possibly matching TRBD1 (5 bases). Germline values: CDR1 MGHDK, CDR2 SYGVNS. The CDR3 consists of 15 residues. Trimming cost V 1 base and J 0 bases, with 9 bases left between them.

The chain joins TRBV30 to TRBJ1-4; no definite D call. The CDR3 extends over 15 amino acids. Trimming took off 4 bases at V and 0 bases at J, with 12 bases between the two ends. The germline V gene has CDR1 GTSNPN and CDR2 SVGIG (reference sequence). CDR3 DNA: TGTGCCTGGAAGTATCGGCATGCAACTAATGAAAAACTGTTTTTT. Its protein is CAWKYRHATNEKLFF.

The V gene is TRBV19, the J gene TRBJ1-1; D is undetermined. Trimming stripped 2 bases from V and 0 bases from J, with 4 bases between. Germline V gene data show CDR1 as LNHDA and CDR2 as SQIVND (reference sequence). The CDR3 sequence is 13 residues long. CDR3 sequence reads: CASSISMNTEAFF. The CDR3 region has the DNA TGTGCCAGTAGTATATCAATGAACACTGAAGCTTTCTTT. The entire variable domain, with the rest obtained from reference TRBV19 and TRBJ1-1, is as follows: DGGITQSPKYLFRKEGQNVTLSCEQNLNHDAMYWYRQDPGQGLRLIYYSQIVNDFQKGDIAEGYSVSREKKESFPLTVTSAQKNPTAFYLCASSISMNTEAFFGQGTRLTVV.

The V and J genes are TRBV29-1 and TRBJ2-5, with 12 bases fitting TRBD1. The J segment lost 1 base and the V segment lost 7 bases, leaving 1 base of the junction unmatched. Looked up from germline, CDR1 is SQVTM and CDR2 is ANQGSEA. CDR3 size: 13 residues. CDR3 amino acids: CSGDRGPQETQYF. CDR3 in DNA: TGCAGCGGGGACAGGGGGCCCCAAGAGACCCAGTACTTC.

The sample holds one count of this clone. The chain is built from TRBV27 and TRBJ2-1; 11 nucleotides agree with TRBD2. The CDR3 is 19 residues long. The V gene end was trimmed by 3 bases and the J gene end by 0 bases; junction bases not matched to a gene: 10. Germline CDR1 MNHEY, CDR2 SMNVEV (reference sequence). This CDR3 is CASSLNPPGTSGSYNEQFF. The CDR3 bases are TGTGCCAGCAGTTTGAATCCTCCCGGGACTAGCGGCTCCTACAATGAGCAGTTCTTC.

This rearrangement joins TRBV7-8 to TRBJ1-6, with a tentative D call TRBD1 (5 bases). V was shortened by 5 bases and J by 7 bases, with 12 bases between the two germline ends. This CDR3 is 14 amino acids long. The germline CDR1 and CDR2 sequences are SGHVS and FQNEAQ. The CDR3 sequence: CASSHGTANSPLHF. In DNA form, the CDR3 reads TGTGCCAGCAGCCACGGGACGGCGAATTCACCCCTCCACTTT.

Concerning this clone itself: The sample carries other DNA sequences with the same CDR3. The genes are TRBV27 and TRBJ1-5, with D uncertain. Germline loops: CDR1 MNHEY, CDR2 SMNVEV (reference sequence). The CDR3 is 14 residues long. Trimming stripped 6 bases from V and 1 base from J, with 10 bases between. The CDR3 is CASSLGRSNQPQHF. As DNA, the CDR3 is TGTGCCAGCAGCCTCGGACGGAGCAATCAGCCCCAGCATTTT.

The V call is TRBV9, the J call TRBJ2-2; TRBD1 agrees at 11 bases. Germline CDR1 SGDLS, CDR2 YYNGEE. The ends lost 0 bases at V and 7 bases at J; junction bases unmatched: 5. The CDR3 is 16 amino acids. The CDR3 protein is CASSVEDRGRSGELFF. Here the CDR3 DNA reads TGTGCCAGCAGCGTAGAGGACAGGGGGCGGAGCGGGGAGCTGTTTTTT.

This chain joins TRBV27 and TRBJ2-1; the D gene is possibly TRBD1 (5 bases). V was clipped by 2 bases and J by 10 bases, with 15 bases between them. This CDR3 is built from 14 residues. Germline V gene lookup returns CDR1 MNHEY and CDR2 SMNVEV (reference sequence). CDR3 region: CASSLNTPRQEQFF. The CDR3 DNA reads TGTGCCAGCAGTTTAAATACCCCCCGACAGGAGCAGTTCTTC.

The chain employs TRBV29-1 and TRBJ2-3, with D tentatively TRBD1 (5 bases). Trimming pared 7 bases from V and 0 bases from J, leaving 17 bases between. Germline lookup yields CDR1 SQVTM and CDR2 ANQGSEA. The length of the CDR3 is 15 residues. CDR3 sequence (DNA): TGCAGCGCAGTACCCGGAAGACAGAGCACAGATACGCAGTATTTT. This encodes CSAVPGRQSTDTQYF.

The CDR3 protein is CASSPLAETGELFF. In DNA, the CDR3 is TGTGCCAGCAGCCCACTAGCAGAAACCGGGGAGCTGTTTTTT. V usage is TRBV7-9 and J usage is TRBJ2-2, with D maybe TRBD2 (6 bases). The germline V gene encodes CDR1 SEHNR and CDR2 FQNEAQ (reference sequence). The CDR3 has 14 amino acids. V shed 5 bases and J shed 5 bases, with 12 bases lying between them.

The chain carries TRBV29-1 and TRBJ2-3; 9 nucleotides match TRBD2. Trimming removed 1 base from V and 3 bases from J; junction bases left unmatched: 11. The CDR3 runs to 17 residues. CDR1 is SQVTM, CDR2 ANQGSEA, per germline. For the CDR3, the DNA is TGCAGCGTTGAAGCTAACAGGGCGCGGGGGGGAACAGATACGCAGTATTTT. Its protein product is CSVEANRARGGTDTQYF.

The chain couples TRBV29-1 to TRBJ1-5; 7 bases fit TRBD1. Per the germline V gene, CDR1 is SQVTM and CDR2 is ANQGSEA. This CDR3 has 14 residues. With V trimmed by 5 bases and J by 1 base, 5 bases remained unmatched. Here the CDR3 reads CSVTGDSSNQPQHF. The CDR3 DNA is TGCAGCGTTACAGGGGACTCAAGCAATCAGCCCCAGCATTTT.

The chain is built from TRBV7-3 and TRBJ1-1, with D possibly matching TRBD1 (6 bases). The ends were cut back, 5 bases at V and 4 bases at J, with 17 bases in the middle. The CDR3 consists of 15 residues. Germline V gene data show CDR1 as SGHTA and CDR2 as FQGTGA. The CDR3 here is CASSPHEGVITEAFF. CDR3 DNA: TGTGCCAGCAGCCCTCATGAGGGGGTTATCACTGAAGCTTTCTTT.

In DNA, the CDR3 is TGTGCCAGCAGCTCCTATAGAGTAATGTACTTC. Its translation: CASSSYRVMYF. This rearrangement joins TRBV5-6 to TRBJ2-7; D is uncertain. Trimming shortened V by 3 bases and J by 12 bases, and 13 bases separated the two germline ends. Per the germline V gene, CDR1 is SGHDT and CDR2 is YYEEEE. The CDR3 contains 11 residues.

The chain couples TRBV4-1 to TRBJ1-4; D ambiguous. V lost 4 bases to trimming and J lost 4 bases, with 10 bases between them. Germline loops: CDR1 MGHRA, CDR2 YSYEKL. CDR3 length equals 14 residues. CDR3 in amino acids: CASSPGYRNEKLFF. In nucleotides, the CDR3 is TGCGCCAGCAGCCCCGGTTACCGTAATGAAAAACTGTTTTTT.

V usage is TRBV7-8 and J usage is TRBJ2-5, with D unclear. Looked up from germline, CDR1 is SGHVS and CDR2 is FQNEAQ. The V end was cut by 4 bases, the J end by 5 bases, with 14 bases between. The CDR3 is 14 residues long. The CDR3 sequence is CASSWLGVTETQYF. CDR3 coding DNA: TGTGCCAGCAGCTGGCTAGGTGTTACCGAGACCCAGTACTTC.

This clone has more than one count but fewer than ten. The rearrangement joins TRBV30 to TRBJ1-3; weak D call: TRBD1 (5 bases). With 1 base removed from V and 10 bases from J, the gap between germline ends came to 14 bases. The CDR3 runs to 13 residues. In germline, CDR1 is GTSNPN, CDR2 SVGIG (reference sequence). The CDR3 coding sequence is TGTGCCTGGAGTGCCCAGGCAGGGTCGACCATATATTTT. This gives the protein CAWSAQAGSTIYF. Together with reference TRBV30 and TRBJ1-3, the CDR3 gives the full variable domain: SQTIHQWPATLVQPVGSPLSLECTVEGTSNPNLYWYRQAAGRGLQLLFYSVGIGQISSEVPQNLSASRPQDRQFILSSKKLLLSDSGFYLCAWSAQAGSTIYFGEGSWLTVV.

This clone was seen once. The chain carries TRBV18 and TRBJ1-2; D gene unclear. The V and J ends lost 3 bases and 8 bases respectively, with 10 bases between them. The CDR3 has 12 residues. Germline-derived CDR1 and CDR2 are KGHSH and LQKENI. For the CDR3, the DNA is TGTGCCAGCTCACCCACCTTAGGAGGCTACACCTTC. Translated: CASSPTLGGYTF.

The V gene is TRBV12-5, the J gene TRBJ2-1; D ambiguous. The CDR3 runs to 11 residues. Germline-derived CDR1 and CDR2 are LGHNT and FRNRAP. V lost 2 bases, J lost 7 bases, and 3 bases lay in between. This CDR3 is CASGLMNEQFF. The CDR3 DNA follows: TGTGCTAGTGGTTTGATGAATGAGCAGTTCTTC.

J is TRBJ2-5 and V is TRBV11-3; tentatively, D is TRBD1 or TRBD2 (8 bases each). V dropped 5 bases and J dropped 2 bases, with 15 bases sitting between them. CDR1 SGHNT and CDR2 YENEEA come from the germline V gene. CDR3 size: 15 residues. Here the CDR3 DNA reads TGTGCCAGCAGCGACAGGGGCGGGGGGCAAGAGACCCAGTACTTC. Its translation: CASSDRGGGQETQYF.

Only one count was recorded for this clone. The chain couples TRBV9 to TRBJ1-1; 7 bases fit TRBD1. This CDR3 comprises 13 residues. Germline V lookup: CDR1 SGDLS, CDR2 YYNGEE. V gave up 3 bases and J gave up 8 bases; unmatched junction bases: 7. CDR3 coding DNA: TGTGCCAGCAGCGGATCTACAGGGGCAGAAGCTTTCTTT. This codes for CASSGSTGAEAFF.

The rearrangement joins TRBV19 to TRBJ2-1; D gene ambiguous. The CDR3 totals 14 residues. The V end was cut by 5 bases, the J end by 4 bases, with 12 bases between. Germline values: CDR1 LNHDA, CDR2 SQIVND (reference sequence). The CDR3 DNA sequence: TGTGCCAGTAGTTGGGCAGGTATTTACAATGAGCAGTTCTTC. This gives the protein CASSWAGIYNEQFF. The whole variable domain, remainder taken from reference TRBV19 and TRBJ2-1, is DGGITQSPKYLFRKEGQNVTLSCEQNLNHDAMYWYRQDPGQGLRLIYYSQIVNDFQKGDIAEGYSVSREKKESFPLTVTSAQKNPTAFYLCASSWAGIYNEQFFGPGTRLTVL.

This rearrangement joins TRBV7-9 to TRBJ1-3; D not certain. V was cut by 5 bases and J by 0 bases, with 8 bases left in between. CDR3 length: 14 residues. Germline values: CDR1 SEHNR, CDR2 FQNEAQ (reference sequence). CDR3 region: CASSPRSSGNTIYF. The DNA for the CDR3 is TGTGCCAGCAGCCCCCGGAGCTCTGGAAACACCATATATTTT.

A few counts support this clone. V and J are TRBV7-9 and TRBJ1-6; D unclear. The length of the CDR3 is 11 residues. V was cut by 4 bases and J by 14 bases, with 9 bases left in between. Germline V gene lookup returns CDR1 SEHNR and CDR2 FQNEAQ (reference sequence). The CDR3 loop is CASSSSPTLHF. The CDR3 nucleotides are TGTGCCAGCAGCTCCTCCCCCACCCTCCACTTT.

This clone was detected only once. The genes are TRBV5-1 and TRBJ2-7, with 11 bases that match TRBD1. Looked up from germline, CDR1 is SGHRS and CDR2 is YFSETQ. The length of the CDR3 is 13 residues. V lost 5 bases and J lost 7; bases outside the gene matches: 5. Written as DNA, the CDR3 is TGCGCCAGCAGTGGACAGGGGGCGGGGGAGCAGTACTTC. As protein: CASSGQGAGEQYF. The full variable domain, with the rest looked up from reference TRBV5-1 and TRBJ2-7, is KAGVTQTPRYLIKTRGQQVTLSCSPISGHRSVSWYQQTPGQGLQFLFEYFSETQRNKGNFPGRFSGRQFSNSRSEMNVSTLELGDSALYLCASSGQGAGEQYFGPGTRLTVT.

This rearrangement joins TRBV2 to TRBJ2-2; D is possibly TRBD1 (6 bases). CDR3 length: 15 residues. V lost 0 bases and J lost 2, with 7 bases in between. CDR1 and CDR2 from the germline V gene are SNHLY and FYNNEI. DNA for the CDR3: TGTGCCAGCAGTGAAGCCGGGACAAACACCGGGGAGCTGTTTTTT. The encoded protein is CASSEAGTNTGELFF. Full variable domain (outside the CDR3, taken from reference TRBV2 and TRBJ2-2): EPEVTQTPSHQVTQMGQEVILRCVPISNHLYFYWYRQILGQKVEFLVSFYNNEISEKSEIFDDQFSVERPDGSNFTLKIRSTKLEDSAMYFCASSEAGTNTGELFFGEGSRLTVL.